The 5 T cell receptor beta chains presented below share a single source sample, sequenced in a study of persistence of HIV-infected CD4 T cells. Sequencing used immunoSEQ version 4 in survey mode. Method: immunoSEQ multiplex PCR; TCRdb's copy keeps in-frame clones and lacks some. The data contain some 48,000 clones, more than 60% of them singletons. Stimulation used around 10 ug/mL lysate from CMV-infected fibroblasts. CD40L/CD69 double-negative CD45RO-high memory CD4+ T cells were collected. Their antigen targets remain unknown. Sequenced here: CD4+ T cells sorted from PBMCs after roughly 18-hour stimulation, sampled from a patient who received antiretroviral therapy. The receptor source for this set is an adult man with HIV who was CMV-seropositive.

This clone was observed a single time. In the same sample, other DNA sequences code for this CDR3. The chain employs TRBV10-3 and TRBJ1-2; 10 bases align to TRBD1. Germline CDR1 and CDR2: ENHRY and SYGVKD. The CDR3 runs 14 residues. Trimming took 0 bases from V and 8 from J; bases not matched to a gene: 3. The CDR3 sequence: CAISESDRGRGYTF. The CDR3 coding sequence is TGTGCCATCAGTGAGTCTGACAGGGGGCGCGGCTACACCTTC.

The rearrangement links TRBV19 to TRBJ2-7; D is possibly TRBD1 (6 bases). The germline CDR1 and CDR2 sequences are LNHDA and SQIVND (reference sequence). V dropped 5 bases and J dropped 6 bases, with 14 bases sitting between them. CDR3 length: 13 residues. CDR3 coding DNA: TGTGCCAGTAGTGTAAACAACAGGGCCGAGCAGTACTTC. Translation: CASSVNNRAEQYF.

The genes are TRBV10-3 and TRBJ1-6; weak D call: TRBD1 (6 bases). This CDR3 has 14 amino acids. CDR1 and CDR2 (germline): ENHRY, SYGVKD. V dropped 8 bases and J dropped 5 bases, with 13 bases sitting between them. The CDR3 region is CAISSQGHNSPLHF. In DNA form, the CDR3 reads TGTGCCATCTCTTCGCAGGGGCATAATTCACCCCTCCACTTT.

The chain has TRBV19 and TRBJ1-2; D remains ambiguous. The V end lost 6 bases, the J end lost 0 bases, and 14 bases lay between the germline ends. From germline, CDR1 is LNHDA and CDR2 SQIVND (reference sequence). The CDR3 extends over 15 amino acids. The CDR3 DNA sequence: TGTGCCAGTAGCCGCCTCGACGGATCTAACTATGGCTACACCTTC. This gives the protein CASSRLDGSNYGYTF.

The rearrangement joins TRBV30 to TRBJ2-3; D not resolved. The CDR3 consists of 14 residues. Germline V gives CDR1 GTSNPN, CDR2 SVGIG (reference sequence). Trimming shortened V by 2 bases and J by 0 bases, and 9 bases separated the two germline ends. In DNA, the CDR3 is TGTGCCTGGAGTCAAGCTTATAGCACAGATACGCAGTATTTT. Amino acids: CAWSQAYSTDTQYF.